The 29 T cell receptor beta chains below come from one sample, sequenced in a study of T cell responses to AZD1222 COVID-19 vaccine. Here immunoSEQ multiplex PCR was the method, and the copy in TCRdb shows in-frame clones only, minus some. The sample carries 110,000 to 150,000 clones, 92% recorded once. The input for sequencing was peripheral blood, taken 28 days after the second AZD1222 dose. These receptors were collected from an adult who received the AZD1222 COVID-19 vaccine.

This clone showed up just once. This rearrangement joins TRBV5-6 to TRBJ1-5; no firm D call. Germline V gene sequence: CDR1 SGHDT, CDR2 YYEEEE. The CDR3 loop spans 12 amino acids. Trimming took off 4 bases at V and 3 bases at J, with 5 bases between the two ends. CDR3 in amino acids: CASSQTNQPQHF. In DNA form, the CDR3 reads TGTGCCAGCAGCCAAACCAATCAGCCCCAGCATTTT.

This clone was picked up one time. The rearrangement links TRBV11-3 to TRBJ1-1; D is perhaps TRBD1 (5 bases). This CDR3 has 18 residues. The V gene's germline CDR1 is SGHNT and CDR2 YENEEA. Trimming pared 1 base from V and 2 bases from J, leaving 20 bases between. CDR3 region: CASSLGPPGTTGNTEAFF. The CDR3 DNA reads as TGTGCCAGCAGCTTAGGACCACCCGGGACCACCGGTAACACTGAAGCTTTCTTT.

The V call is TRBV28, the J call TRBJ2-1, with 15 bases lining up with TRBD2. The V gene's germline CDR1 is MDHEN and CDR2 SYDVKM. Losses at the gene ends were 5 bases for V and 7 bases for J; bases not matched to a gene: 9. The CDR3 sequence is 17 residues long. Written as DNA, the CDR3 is TGTGCCAGCAGTCGCGGACTAGCGGGAGGGCCGGAGAATGAGCAGTTCTTC. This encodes CASSRGLAGGPENEQFF.

The DNA of the CDR3 is TGTGCCAGCAGTCTCCCGGGTCCCTACAATGAGCAGTTCTTC. This gives the protein CASSLPGPYNEQFF. This chain joins TRBV27 and TRBJ2-1; D is ambiguous. CDR3 length: 14 amino acids. Per germline, CDR1 MNHEY and CDR2 SMNVEV (reference sequence). V was clipped by 5 bases and J by 2 bases, with 10 bases between them.

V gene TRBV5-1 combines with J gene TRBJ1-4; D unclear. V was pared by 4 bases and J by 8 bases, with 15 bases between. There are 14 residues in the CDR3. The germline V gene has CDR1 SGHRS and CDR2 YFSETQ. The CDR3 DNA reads TGCGCCAGCAGCCTGTTTCCAGATATCGAAAAACTGTTTTTT. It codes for CASSLFPDIEKLFF. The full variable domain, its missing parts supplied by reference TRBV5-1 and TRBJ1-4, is KAGVTQTPRYLIKTRGQQVTLSCSPISGHRSVSWYQQTPGQGLQFLFEYFSETQRNKGNFPGRFSGRQFSNSRSEMNVSTLELGDSALYLCASSLFPDIEKLFFGSGTQLSVL.

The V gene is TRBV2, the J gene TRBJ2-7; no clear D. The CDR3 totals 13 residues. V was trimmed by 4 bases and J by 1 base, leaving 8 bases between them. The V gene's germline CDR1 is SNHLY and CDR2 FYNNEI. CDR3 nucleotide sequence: TGTGCCAGCAGTGTATCCGGATCCTACGAGCAGTACTTC. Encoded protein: CASSVSGSYEQYF.

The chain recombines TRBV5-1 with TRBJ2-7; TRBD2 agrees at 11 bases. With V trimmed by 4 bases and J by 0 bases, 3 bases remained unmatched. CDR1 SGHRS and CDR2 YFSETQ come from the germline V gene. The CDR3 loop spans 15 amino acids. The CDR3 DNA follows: TGCGCCAGCAGCGAAGGGACTAGCGGCTCCTACGAGCAGTACTTC. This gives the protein CASSEGTSGSYEQYF. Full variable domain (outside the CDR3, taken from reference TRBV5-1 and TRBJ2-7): KAGVTQTPRYLIKTRGQQVTLSCSPISGHRSVSWYQQTPGQGLQFLFEYFSETQRNKGNFPGRFSGRQFSNSRSEMNVSTLELGDSALYLCASSEGTSGSYEQYFGPGTRLTVT.

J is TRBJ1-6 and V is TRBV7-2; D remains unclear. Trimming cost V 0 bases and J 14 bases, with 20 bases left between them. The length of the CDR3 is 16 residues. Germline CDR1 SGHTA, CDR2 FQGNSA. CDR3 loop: CASSLAHGNPGISLHF. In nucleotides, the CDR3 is TGTGCCAGCAGCTTAGCTCATGGAAACCCGGGCATATCCCTCCACTTT.

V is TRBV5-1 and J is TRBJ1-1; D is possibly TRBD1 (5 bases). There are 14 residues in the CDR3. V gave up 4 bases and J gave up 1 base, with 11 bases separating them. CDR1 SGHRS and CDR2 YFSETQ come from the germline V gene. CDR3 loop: CASSPEGRNTEAFF. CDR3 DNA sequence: TGCGCCAGCAGCCCGGAGGGGAGGAACACTGAAGCTTTCTTT.

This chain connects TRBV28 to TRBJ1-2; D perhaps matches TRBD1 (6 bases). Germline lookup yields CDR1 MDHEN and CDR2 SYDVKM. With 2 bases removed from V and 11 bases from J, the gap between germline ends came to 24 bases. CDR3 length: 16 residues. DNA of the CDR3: TGTGCCAGCAGTTTAGGCCGGGCCGGGGGGCCCTATCGGTACACCTTC. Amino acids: CASSLGRAGGPYRYTF.

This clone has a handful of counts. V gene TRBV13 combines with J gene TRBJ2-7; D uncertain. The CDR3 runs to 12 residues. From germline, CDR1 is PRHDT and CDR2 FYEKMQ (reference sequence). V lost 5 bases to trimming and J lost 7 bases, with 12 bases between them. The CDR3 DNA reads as TGTGCCAGCAGCCATTCACCCAGGGAGCAGTACTTC. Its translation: CASSHSPREQYF.

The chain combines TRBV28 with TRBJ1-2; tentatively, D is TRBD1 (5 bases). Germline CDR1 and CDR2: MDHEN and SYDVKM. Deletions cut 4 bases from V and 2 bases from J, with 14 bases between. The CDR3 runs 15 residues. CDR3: CASSSRQRGNYGYTF. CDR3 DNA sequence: TGTGCCAGCAGTTCCCGACAGCGCGGGAACTATGGCTACACCTTC.

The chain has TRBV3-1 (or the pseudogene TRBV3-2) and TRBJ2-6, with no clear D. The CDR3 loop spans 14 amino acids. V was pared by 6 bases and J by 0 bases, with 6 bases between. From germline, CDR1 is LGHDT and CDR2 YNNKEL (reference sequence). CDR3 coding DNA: TGTGCCAGCAGTCGGAGCTCTGGGGCCAACGTCCTGACTTTC. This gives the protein CASSRSSGANVLTF.

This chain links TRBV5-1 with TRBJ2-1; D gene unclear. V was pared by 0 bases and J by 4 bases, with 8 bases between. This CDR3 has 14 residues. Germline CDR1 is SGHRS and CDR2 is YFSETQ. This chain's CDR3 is CASSLGEQYNEQFF. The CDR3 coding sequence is TGCGCCAGCAGCTTGGGTGAACAATACAATGAGCAGTTCTTC.

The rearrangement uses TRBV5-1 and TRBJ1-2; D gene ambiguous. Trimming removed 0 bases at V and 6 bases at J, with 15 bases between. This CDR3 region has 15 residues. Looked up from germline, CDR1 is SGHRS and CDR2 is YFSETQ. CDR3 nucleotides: TGCGCCAGCAGCTTGGCGGTTGGGCACCCAGATGGCTACACCTTC. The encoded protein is CASSLAVGHPDGYTF.

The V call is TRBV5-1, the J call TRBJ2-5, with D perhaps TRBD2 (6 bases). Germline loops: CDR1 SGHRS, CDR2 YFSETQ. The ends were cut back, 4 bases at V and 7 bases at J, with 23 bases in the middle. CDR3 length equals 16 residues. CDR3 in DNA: TGCGCCAGCAGCCATAACCGGGACGGAGGGTATGGGACCCAGTACTTC. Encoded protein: CASSHNRDGGYGTQYF.

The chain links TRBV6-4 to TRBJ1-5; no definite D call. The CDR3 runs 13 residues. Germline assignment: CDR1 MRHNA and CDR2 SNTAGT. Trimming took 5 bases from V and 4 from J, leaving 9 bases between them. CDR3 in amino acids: CASSPGENQPQHF. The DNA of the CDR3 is TGTGCCAGCAGTCCAGGAGAGAATCAGCCCCAGCATTTT.

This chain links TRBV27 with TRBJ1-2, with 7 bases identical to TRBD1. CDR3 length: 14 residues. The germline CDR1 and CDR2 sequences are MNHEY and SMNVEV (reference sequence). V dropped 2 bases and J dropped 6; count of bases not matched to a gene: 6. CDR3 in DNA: TGTGCCAGCAGTTTACTCGGGACAGCAAATGGCTACACCTTC. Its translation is CASSLLGTANGYTF.

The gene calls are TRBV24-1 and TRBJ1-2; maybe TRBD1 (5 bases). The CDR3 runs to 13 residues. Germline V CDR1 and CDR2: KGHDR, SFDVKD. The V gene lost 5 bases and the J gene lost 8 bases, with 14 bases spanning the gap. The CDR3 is CATSGPGTWGYTF. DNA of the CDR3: TGTGCCACCAGTGGCCCGGGGACTTGGGGCTACACCTTC.

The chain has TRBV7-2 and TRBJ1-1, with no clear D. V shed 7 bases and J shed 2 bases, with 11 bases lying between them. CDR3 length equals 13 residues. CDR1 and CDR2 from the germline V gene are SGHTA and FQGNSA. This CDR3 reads CASMRERNTEAFF. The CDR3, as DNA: TGTGCCAGCATGAGAGAGAGAAACACTGAAGCTTTCTTT.

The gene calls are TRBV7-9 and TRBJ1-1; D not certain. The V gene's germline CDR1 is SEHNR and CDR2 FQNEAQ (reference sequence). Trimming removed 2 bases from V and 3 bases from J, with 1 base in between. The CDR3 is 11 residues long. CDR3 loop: CASSLHTEAFF. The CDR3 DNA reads TGTGCCAGCAGCTTACACACTGAAGCTTTCTTT.

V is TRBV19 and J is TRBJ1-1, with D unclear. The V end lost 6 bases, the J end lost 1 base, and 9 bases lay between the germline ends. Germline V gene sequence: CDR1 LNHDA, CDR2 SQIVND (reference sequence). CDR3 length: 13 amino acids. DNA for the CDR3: TGTGCCAGTAGCATCGGATCGAACACTGAAGCTTTCTTT. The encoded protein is CASSIGSNTEAFF. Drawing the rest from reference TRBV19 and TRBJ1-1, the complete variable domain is DGGITQSPKYLFRKEGQNVTLSCEQNLNHDAMYWYRQDPGQGLRLIYYSQIVNDFQKGDIAEGYSVSREKKESFPLTVTSAQKNPTAFYLCASSIGSNTEAFFGQGTRLTVV.

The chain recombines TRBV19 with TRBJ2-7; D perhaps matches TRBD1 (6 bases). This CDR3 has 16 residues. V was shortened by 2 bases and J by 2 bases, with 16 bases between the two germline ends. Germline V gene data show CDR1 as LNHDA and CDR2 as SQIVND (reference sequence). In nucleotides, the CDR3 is TGTGCCAGTAGTATAACGCAGGGGCAAAAACCCTACGAGCAGTACTTC. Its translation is CASSITQGQKPYEQYF. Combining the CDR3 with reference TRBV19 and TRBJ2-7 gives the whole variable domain DGGITQSPKYLFRKEGQNVTLSCEQNLNHDAMYWYRQDPGQGLRLIYYSQIVNDFQKGDIAEGYSVSREKKESFPLTVTSAQKNPTAFYLCASSITQGQKPYEQYFGPGTRLTVT.

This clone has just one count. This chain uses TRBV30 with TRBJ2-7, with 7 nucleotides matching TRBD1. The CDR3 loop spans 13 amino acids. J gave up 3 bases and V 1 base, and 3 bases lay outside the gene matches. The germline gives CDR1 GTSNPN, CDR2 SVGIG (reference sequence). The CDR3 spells CAWSEGAVYEQYF. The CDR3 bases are TGTGCCTGGAGTGAGGGGGCGGTCTACGAGCAGTACTTC.

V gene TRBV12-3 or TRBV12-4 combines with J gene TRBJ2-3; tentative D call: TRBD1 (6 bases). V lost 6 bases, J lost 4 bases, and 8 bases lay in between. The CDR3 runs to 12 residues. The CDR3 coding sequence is TGTGCCAGCAGAACAGGGTCAGATACGCAGTATTTT. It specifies CASRTGSDTQYF.

This CDR3 is CASSLLGLAENEQFF. The CDR3, as DNA: TGTGCCAGCAGTTTATTGGGACTAGCGGAAAATGAGCAGTTCTTC. The chain is built from TRBV28 and TRBJ2-1; 11 bases fit TRBD2. V gave up 1 base and J gave up 7 bases; unmatched junction bases: 3. The CDR3 runs 15 residues. The V gene's germline CDR1 is MDHEN and CDR2 SYDVKM.

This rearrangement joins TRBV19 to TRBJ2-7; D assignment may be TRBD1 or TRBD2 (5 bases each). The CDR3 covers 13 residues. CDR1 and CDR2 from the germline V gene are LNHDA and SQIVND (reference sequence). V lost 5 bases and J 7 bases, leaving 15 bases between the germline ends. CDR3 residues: CASSDRGAGEQYF. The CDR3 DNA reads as TGTGCCAGTAGTGACCGGGGAGCAGGGGAGCAGTACTTC.

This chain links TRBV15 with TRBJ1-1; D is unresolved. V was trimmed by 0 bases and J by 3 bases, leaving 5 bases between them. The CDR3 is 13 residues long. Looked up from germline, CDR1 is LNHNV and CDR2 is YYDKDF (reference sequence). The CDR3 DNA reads TGTGCCACCAGCAGAGATCTGTACACTGAAGCTTTCTTT. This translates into CATSRDLYTEAFF.

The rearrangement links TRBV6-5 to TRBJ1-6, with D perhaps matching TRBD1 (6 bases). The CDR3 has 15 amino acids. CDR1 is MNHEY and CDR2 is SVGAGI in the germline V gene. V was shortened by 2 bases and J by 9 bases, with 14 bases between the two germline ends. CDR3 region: CASSYGASRGSPLHF. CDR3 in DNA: TGTGCCAGCAGTTACGGTGCCAGCAGGGGTTCACCCCTCCACTTT.